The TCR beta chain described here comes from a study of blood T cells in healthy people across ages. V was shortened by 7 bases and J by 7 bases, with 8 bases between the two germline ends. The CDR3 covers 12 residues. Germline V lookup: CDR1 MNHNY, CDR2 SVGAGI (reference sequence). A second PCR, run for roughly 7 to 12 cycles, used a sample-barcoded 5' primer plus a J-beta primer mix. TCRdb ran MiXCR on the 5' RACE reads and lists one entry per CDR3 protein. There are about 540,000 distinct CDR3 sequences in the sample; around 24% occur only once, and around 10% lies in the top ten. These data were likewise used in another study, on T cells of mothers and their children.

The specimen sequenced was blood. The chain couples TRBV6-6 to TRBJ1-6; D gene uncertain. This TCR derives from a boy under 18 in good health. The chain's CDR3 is CASTALNSPLHF. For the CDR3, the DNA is TGTGCCAGCACTGCCCTGAATTCACCCCTCCACTTT.